The source of this T cell receptor (beta chain) is a study of T cell changes during pregnancy in multiple sclerosis. With V trimmed by 2 bases and J by 0 bases, 2 bases remained unmatched. Germline V gives CDR1 SGDLS, CDR2 YYNGEE. The length of the CDR3 is 17 residues. The table came from immunoSEQ multiplex PCR; TCRdb's copy has only in-frame clones and leaves some out. Of roughly 27,000 clones in the sample, around nine tenths were seen once. The sequence was obtained from a female donor with multiple sclerosis, enrolled in a pregnancy study. Sequenced material: CD4+ T cells from peripheral blood mononuclear cells, taken in the first trimester of pregnancy. The rearrangement links TRBV9 to TRBJ2-5, with TRBD2 matching over 15 bases. The CDR3 region is CASSVGLAGGDQETQYF. The CDR3 DNA sequence: TGTGCCAGCAGCGTTGGACTAGCGGGGGGGGACCAAGAGACCCAGTACTTC. The full variable domain, rest sourced from reference TRBV9 and TRBJ2-5, is DSGVTQTPKHLITATGQRVTLRCSPRSGDLSVYWYQQSLDQGLQFLIQYYNGEERAKGNILERFSAQQFPDLHSELNLSSLELGDSALYFCASSVGLAGGDQETQYFGPGTRLLVL.